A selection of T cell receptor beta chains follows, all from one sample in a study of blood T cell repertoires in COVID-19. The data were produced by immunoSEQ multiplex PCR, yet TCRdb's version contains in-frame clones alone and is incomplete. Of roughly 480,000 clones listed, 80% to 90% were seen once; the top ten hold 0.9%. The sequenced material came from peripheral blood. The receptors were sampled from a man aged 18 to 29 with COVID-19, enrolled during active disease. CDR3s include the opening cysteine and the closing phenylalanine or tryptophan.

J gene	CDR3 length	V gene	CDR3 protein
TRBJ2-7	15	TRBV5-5	CASSLGGQLTYEQYF
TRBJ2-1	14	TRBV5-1	CASSLGSSYNEQFF
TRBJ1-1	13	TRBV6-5	CASRFRSGSEAFF
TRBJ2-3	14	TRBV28	CASSLGGTTDTQYF
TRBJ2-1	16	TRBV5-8	CASSPGDRVGDNEQFF
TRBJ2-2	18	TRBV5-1	CASSLGSSVTGNTGELFF
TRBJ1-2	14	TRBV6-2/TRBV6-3	CASSPPQGGYGYTF
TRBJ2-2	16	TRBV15	CATSRDVRGNTGELFF
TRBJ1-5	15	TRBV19	CASSILSGGIQPQHF
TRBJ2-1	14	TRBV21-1	CASPSPGGPHEQFF
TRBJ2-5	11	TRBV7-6	CASSHQETQYF
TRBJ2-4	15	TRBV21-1	CASSKVGARENIQYF
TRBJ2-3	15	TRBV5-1	CASSRGTGVTDTQYF
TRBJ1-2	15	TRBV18	CASSPLDRGIHGYTF
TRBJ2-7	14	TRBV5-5	CASSRDRGHLEQYF
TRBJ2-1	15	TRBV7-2	CASRPPGLAGNEQFF
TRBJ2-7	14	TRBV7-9	CASSFETGTYEQYF
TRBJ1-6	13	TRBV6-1	CASSEGLNSPLHF
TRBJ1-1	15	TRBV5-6	CASGPRDRGRAEAFF
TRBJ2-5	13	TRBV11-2	CASSGTNWETQYF
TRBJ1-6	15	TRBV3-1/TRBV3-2	CASSQTTGSYSPLHF
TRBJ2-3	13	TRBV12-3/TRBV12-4	CASRLAGADTQYF
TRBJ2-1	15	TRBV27	CASSLSSSGYNEQFF
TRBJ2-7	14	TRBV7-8	CASGPAQGRNEQYF